This T cell receptor beta chain was captured in a study of blood T cells in healthy people across ages. V was pared by 5 bases and J by 2 bases, with 11 bases between. This CDR3 is built from 13 residues. Germline CDR1 and CDR2: SGHDT and YYEEEE. Next came a second PCR, run for about 7 to 12 cycles, which used a sample-barcoded 5' primer along with a J-beta primer mix. TCRdb processed the 5' RACE reads anew with MiXCR; each CDR3 protein has one entry. The data show about 1.7 million distinct CDR3 sequences, with 28% seen just once and 7.7% held by the top ten. They isolated at least 6 million PBMCs from each sample. Study outcomes and limitations: Possibly, changes in expanded clonotypes were confounded because donor CMV status was unknown. A strong correlation was seen between TCR beta diversity and naive T cell percentage. Greater diversity and more naive CD4+ cells were seen in long-lived donors than in aged donors.

This clonotype was picked up many times. Its antigen is unidentified. V is TRBV5-6 and J is TRBJ2-7; D not resolved. The source is a woman aged 25 to 45 in good health. Input material: blood. The CDR3 reads CASRSTGTYEQYF. In DNA, the CDR3 is TGTGCCAGCAGATCGACTGGAACCTACGAGCAGTACTTC. Variable domain in full (rest from reference TRBV5-6 and TRBJ2-7): DAGVTQSPTHLIKTRGQQVTLRCSPKSGHDTVSWYQQALGQGPQFIFQYYEEEERQRGNFPDRFSGHQFPNYSSELNVNALLLGDSALYLCASRSTGTYEQYFGPGTRLTVT.